The present TCR beta chain was sequenced within a study of shared clonotypes between healthy human individuals. Study-level findings and limits: Naive CD4 clonotypes were shared across a handful of donors at approximately 5.3%. An anticipated effect of sequencing depth on clonotype sharing among donors was recognized.

Both subsets, CD45RA+ naive and CD45RA-negative memory, were split from the CD4+ cells. Original handling: With immunoSEQ giving junction-only sequences and no quality scores, filtering differed. This table comes from immunoSEQ multiplex PCR, and its TCRdb copy is limited to in-frame clones, with some not included. V and J calls and clone size come straight from that table; D and trimming were deduced from the DNA. The table shows over 850,000 clones, with about 80% occurring only once. Only a few counts were recorded for this clone. The antigen is unknown. This clonotype originated in a man aged 18 to 30 in good health. Some clones in this sample may be carry-over from other donors' samples. Sequences were obtained from memory CD4+ T cells from PBMCs. Subset here: CD45RA-negative fraction.

The CDR3 spells CASSFPPRFF. In DNA form, the CDR3 reads TGTGCCAGCAGTTTCCCGCCACGATTCTTT. The chain joins TRBV27 to TRBJ1-1; D gene ambiguous. V was trimmed by 3 bases and J by 14 bases, leaving 10 bases between them. Germline CDR1 reads MNHEY; CDR2 reads SMNVEV (reference sequence). There are 10 residues in the CDR3.